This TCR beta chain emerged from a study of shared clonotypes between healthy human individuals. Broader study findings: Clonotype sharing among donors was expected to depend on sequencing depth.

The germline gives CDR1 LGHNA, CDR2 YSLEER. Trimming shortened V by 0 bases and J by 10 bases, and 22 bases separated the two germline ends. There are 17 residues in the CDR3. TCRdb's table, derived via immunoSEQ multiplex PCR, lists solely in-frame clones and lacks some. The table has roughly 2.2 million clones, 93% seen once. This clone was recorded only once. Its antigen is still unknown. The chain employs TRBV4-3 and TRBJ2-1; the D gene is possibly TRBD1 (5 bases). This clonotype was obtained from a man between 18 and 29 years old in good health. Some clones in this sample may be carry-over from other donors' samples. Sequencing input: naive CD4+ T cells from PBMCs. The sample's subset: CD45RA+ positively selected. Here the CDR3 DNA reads TGCGCCAGCAGCCAAGATTCTCTTCAGGGCACGGCCGGGGAGCAGTTCTTC. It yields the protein CASSQDSLQGTAGEQFF.